This is a list of T cell receptor beta chains from one sample in a study of blood T cells in healthy people across ages. MiXCR, run by TCRdb on the 5' RACE reads, gives a single entry per CDR3 protein. The sample has about 800,000 distinct CDR3 sequences, 25% seen once. This same sample was also taken into another study, of T cells of mothers and their children.

Sequenced input: blood. The receptors derive from a boy younger than 18 in good health. Both conserved end residues are part of each CDR3. D genes are given only for firm matches. Clone size, where shown, is once, few, many, or a class for clones that have expanded.

V gene	J gene	D gene	clone size	CDR3 protein	CDR3 DNA
TRBV5-1	TRBJ1-1	TRBD1	NA	CASSPGQGTGNTEAFF	TGCGCCAGCAGCCCCGGACAGGGGACGGGGAACACTGAAGCTTTCTTT
TRBV7-3	TRBJ1-2	TRBD1	few	CASSTRQGDGYTF	TGTGCCAGCAGCACCAGACAGGGGGATGGCTACACCTTC
TRBV29-1	TRBJ1-2	TRBD1	NA	CSVGRDSGPQTDGYTF	TGCAGCGTTGGCCGGGACAGTGGACCTCAGACGGATGGCTACACCTTC
TRBV28	TRBJ2-5	TRBD1	NA	CASSLPEQGSQETQYF	TGTGCCAGCAGTTTACCTGAACAGGGGAGCCAAGAGACCCAGTACTTC
TRBV12-3/TRBV12-4	TRBJ1-2	NA	NA	CASSLVSLSVYGYTF	TGTGCCAGCAGTTTAGTCTCCCTCTCGGTCTATGGCTACACCTTC
TRBV29-1	TRBJ2-3	NA	NA	CSPYVQHTDTQYF	TGCAGCCCCTATGTACAGCACACAGATACGCAGTATTTT
TRBV29-1	TRBJ2-5	NA	many	CSVDTGTAETQYF	TGCAGCGTTGATACCGGGACGGCGGAGACCCAGTACTTC
TRBV14	TRBJ2-4	NA	NA	CASSQDSQLDIQYF	TGTGCCAGCAGCCAAGACAGCCAGTTGGACATTCAGTACTTC
TRBV14	TRBJ2-7	NA	NA	CASSQEGGSYFYEQYF	TGTGCCAGCAGCCAAGAAGGAGGGAGCTATTTCTACGAGCAGTACTTC
TRBV6-5	TRBJ2-5	NA	few	CATKDSSQETQYF	TGTGCCACCAAGGACAGTTCCCAAGAGACCCAGTACTTC
TRBV28	TRBJ2-3	NA	NA	CASSFNPATDTQYF	TGTGCCAGCAGTTTTAACCCAGCCACAGATACGCAGTATTTT
TRBV5-5	TRBJ2-3	TRBD2	few	CASRGGSPPDTQYF	TGTGCCAGCAGGGGGGGGAGTCCCCCAGATACGCAGTATTTT
TRBV6-6	TRBJ1-5	TRBD1	NA	CASSREDRANQPQHF	TGTGCCAGCAGTAGAGAAGACAGGGCGAATCAGCCCCAGCATTTT
TRBV20-1	TRBJ2-5	TRBD1	NA	CSAFDRGWETQYF	TGCAGTGCTTTCGACAGGGGATGGGAGACCCAGTACTTC
TRBV7-9	TRBJ2-7	TRBD1	NA	CASSLVETGSYEQYF	TGTGCCAGCAGCTTAGTGGAGACAGGGAGCTACGAGCAGTACTTC
TRBV7-9	TRBJ1-4	NA	few	CASSRHTETNEKLFF	TGTGCCAGCAGCCGACACACGGAGACTAATGAAAAACTGTTTTTT
TRBV7-9	TRBJ1-4	TRBD1	many	CASSAGQGNEKLFF	TGTGCCAGCAGCGCGGGACAGGGTAATGAAAAACTGTTTTTT
TRBV6-1	TRBJ2-1	TRBD1	few	CASSALRTGLSYNEQFF	TGTGCCAGCAGTGCACTCAGGACAGGCCTCTCCTACAATGAGCAGTTCTTC
TRBV7-2	TRBJ1-6	NA	few	CASSPRTGLYSPLHF	TGTGCCAGCAGCCCTCGCACAGGGTTGTATTCACCCCTCCACTTT
TRBV7-8	TRBJ2-1	TRBD2	few	CASSRTSVLYNEQFF	TGTGCCAGCAGCCGGACTAGCGTACTATACAATGAGCAGTTCTTC
TRBV28	TRBJ2-7	NA	NA	CASAPSENRMHYEQYF	TGTGCCAGTGCTCCATCTGAAAACAGGATGCACTACGAGCAGTACTTC
TRBV20-1	TRBJ2-2	TRBD2	NA	CSALTSGPGELFF	TGCAGTGCCCTTACTAGCGGGCCCGGGGAGCTGTTTTTT
TRBV7-2	TRBJ1-2	NA	NA	CASSRHGRTNYGYTF	TGTGCCAGCAGCCGCCACGGACGGACCAACTATGGCTACACCTTC
TRBV21-1	TRBJ2-7	NA	few	CASSKGGWYEQYF	TGTGCCAGCAGCAAGGGGGGCTGGTACGAGCAGTACTTC
TRBV7-8	TRBJ2-1	TRBD2	NA	CASSLLGLAGGLDEQFF	TGTGCCAGCAGCCTCCTGGGACTAGCGGGGGGGCTGGATGAGCAGTTCTTC
TRBV25-1	TRBJ1-4	NA	few	CASSDPPGYFF	TGTGCCAGCAGTGATCCTCCAGGGTACTTCTTT
TRBV7-2	TRBJ1-3	NA	NA	CASSLQGLTLAGNTIYF	TGTGCCAGCAGCTTACAGGGATTAACTTTAGCCGGAAACACCATATATTTT
TRBV7-2	TRBJ2-5	NA	NA	CASRNTGGGETQYF	TGTGCCAGCAGAAATACAGGCGGCGGAGAGACCCAGTACTTC
TRBV19	TRBJ2-5	NA	few	CASSIGLRETQYF	TGTGCCAGTAGTATTGGCCTACGAGAGACCCAGTACTTC
TRBV6-5	TRBJ2-1	NA	NA	CASSYSTGLGGKTSYNEQFF	TGTGCCAGCAGTTACTCGACAGGGCTGGGGGGCAAAACCTCCTACAATGAGCAGTTCTTC
TRBV7-2	TRBJ2-7	NA	few	CASSLGVYYEQYF	TGTGCCAGCAGCTTAGGCGTTTACTACGAGCAGTACTTC
TRBV29-1	TRBJ2-2	TRBD1	NA	CSASGGSGELFF	TGCAGCGCATCAGGGGGCTCCGGGGAGCTGTTTTTT
TRBV5-1	TRBJ2-2	NA	few	CASSFSGTDVRELFF	TGCGCCAGCAGCTTCTCGGGTACGGACGTGAGGGAGCTGTTTTTT
TRBV7-2	TRBJ2-5	NA	NA	CASSLGGVGLVGVETQYF	TGTGCCAGCAGCTTAGGAGGGGTTGGTCTAGTAGGAGTGGAGACCCAGTACTTC
TRBV6-5	TRBJ2-7	TRBD1	NA	CASSYSTGGGYEQYF	TGTGCCAGCAGTTACTCGACAGGGGGAGGCTACGAGCAGTACTTC
TRBV9	TRBJ2-5	NA	NA	CASSVAVTVQETQYF	TGTGCCAGCAGCGTAGCTGTGACAGTACAAGAGACCCAGTACTTC
TRBV15	TRBJ2-5	TRBD2	NA	CATSRAWTSGQETQYF	TGTGCCACCAGCAGAGCTTGGACTAGCGGACAAGAGACCCAGTACTTC
TRBV18	TRBJ1-6	NA	NA	CASSPYASRDLRNAPLHF	TGTGCCAGCTCGCCATACGCCTCCAGGGACCTTCGGAATGCACCCCTCCACTTT
TRBV24-1	TRBJ2-3	NA	few	CATSDPDTQYF	TGTGCCACCAGTGATCCAGATACGCAGTATTTT
TRBV20-1	TRBJ2-3	NA	NA	CSARGWEDTQYF	TGCAGTGCTCGCGGATGGGAGGATACGCAGTATTTT
TRBV12-3/TRBV12-4	TRBJ2-5	TRBD2	NA	CASSGTSGGRETQYF	TGTGCCAGCAGCGGGACTAGCGGGGGGCGAGAGACCCAGTACTTC
TRBV7-9	TRBJ2-1	TRBD2	few	CASSLVGTSGHYTYNEQFF	TGTGCCAGCAGCTTGGTGGGGACTAGCGGACATTACACCTACAATGAGCAGTTCTTC
TRBV28	TRBJ1-2	NA	few	CASSLPPNYGYTF	TGTGCCAGCAGTTTACCGCCCAACTATGGCTACACCTTC
TRBV2	TRBJ2-7	TRBD2	few	CAATLAGMGEQYF	TGTGCCGCTACACTAGCGGGTATGGGCGAGCAGTACTTC
TRBV11-2	TRBJ2-1	NA	few	CASSLAPVDQFF	TGTGCCAGCAGCTTAGCCCCCGTAGACCAGTTCTTC
TRBV5-1	TRBJ2-1	NA	few	CASRSHSYNEQFF	TGCGCCAGCAGAAGCCACTCGTACAATGAGCAGTTCTTC
TRBV6-1	TRBJ1-1	NA	few	CASRVGGTNTEAFF	TGTGCCAGCAGGGTTGGGGGCACGAACACTGAAGCTTTCTTT
TRBV29-1	TRBJ2-1	TRBD2	NA	CSAAGTSGDYNEQFF	TGCAGCGCAGCCGGGACTAGCGGAGATTACAATGAGCAGTTCTTC
TRBV20-1	TRBJ2-3	NA	NA	CSASKRFQETDTQYF	TGCAGTGCTAGCAAGCGCTTCCAGGAGACAGATACGCAGTATTTT
TRBV7-2	TRBJ2-7	TRBD2	NA	CASSPGLVVYEQYF	TGTGCCAGCAGCCCGGGACTAGTCGTCTACGAGCAGTACTTC
TRBV4-3	TRBJ1-1	NA	few	CASSQGPGPDTEAFF	TGCGCCAGCAGCCAAGGCCCCGGACCCGACACTGAAGCTTTCTTT
TRBV7-8	TRBJ1-4	NA	NA	CASSLTALNEKLFF	TGTGCCAGCAGTTTGACAGCTCTGAATGAAAAACTGTTTTTT
TRBV5-1	TRBJ2-1	NA	NA	CASSPGPGVLYNEQFF	TGCGCCAGCAGCCCGGGACCTGGGGTCCTATACAATGAGCAGTTCTTC
TRBV2	TRBJ2-4	NA	NA	CASSTDIADIQYF	TGTGCCAGCAGTACTGACATCGCGGACATTCAGTACTTC
TRBV5-1	TRBJ1-6	TRBD1	few	CASSWTGGDSPLHF	TGCGCCAGCAGCTGGACAGGGGGAGATTCACCCCTCCACTTT
TRBV7-2	TRBJ2-7	TRBD2	NA	CASSLDGTSGYEQYF	TGTGCCAGCAGCTTGGACGGGACTAGCGGCTACGAGCAGTACTTC
TRBV7-2	TRBJ2-1	TRBD2	few	CASISASGGYNEQFF	TGTGCCAGCATAAGCGCTAGCGGGGGTTACAATGAGCAGTTCTTC
TRBV10-3	TRBJ1-5	TRBD1	NA	CAISEFGQGGQPQHF	TGTGCCATCAGTGAGTTCGGACAGGGAGGTCAGCCCCAGCATTTT
TRBV20-1	TRBJ2-5	TRBD1	NA	CSAATGDVTQYF	TGCAGTGCGGCGACAGGGGACGTGACCCAGTACTTC
TRBV18	TRBJ2-5	NA	NA	CASSPPPQGQETQYF	TGTGCCAGCTCACCACCCCCTCAGGGGCAAGAGACCCAGTACTTC